This note documents a single T cell receptor beta chain sequence. Which antigen it targets is not known. The germline gene is not matched at one end of the junction; a read error may be the cause. Its CDR3 holds 12 amino acids, cysteine through phenylalanine. The only DNA kept is the CDR3, 36 bases in frame from the first base. CDR1 and CDR2 are drawn from the germline V gene (reference sequence): SEHNR, FQNEAQ. In light of the paper, this sample's time point label describes: blood at routine non-recurrence follow-up after resection. Without any cell sorting, TCR sequencing was performed on whole RNA extracted either from tumor and nontumor lung tissue or from cryopreserved PBMC samples. Only patients with enough RNA available from two or more tumor regions were chosen for TCR sequencing. To prepare the library, 5' RACE was applied. The sample was run on a NextSeq 500. To allow correction of PCR and sequencing errors, the TCR library protocol tagged every TCR cDNA molecule with a unique molecular identifier. The authors' pipeline ran thus. Decombinator tools were used for TCR identification, UMI-based error correction and CDR3 extraction. TCRs above a frequency of 2 per 1,000, corresponding to the top 1% of the tumor frequency distribution, were defined as expanded. Each repertoire was subsampled 100 times to 5,000 TCRs, after which Renyi diversity was computed with the R vegan package. CDR3 similarity networks were built from amino acid triplet string-kernel similarity, connecting CDR3s with pairwise similarity above 0.82. TCRdb handled the public reads itself, with Q25 trimming in fastp and clone calling in MiXCR, and kept productive beta chains. CDR3 protein sequences are deduplicated, and each keeps its most common genes and DNA. The V and J calls were not made by the authors but by TCRdb's processing. The sample has approximately 70,000 distinct CDR3 sequences on record, around 9.3% of them singletons. The ten biggest clones cover approximately 2% of the sample.

The sample originates from a study of spatial heterogeneity in lung cancer (dated by TCRdb to the late 2010s). Turning to the overall study: Samples were obtained from 72 patients with early-stage, untreated non-small cell lung cancer from the lung TRACERx cohort. Beta-chain transcripts were consistently detected in greater numbers than alpha-chain transcripts, which likely reflects a higher abundance of beta-chain transcripts. Follow-up PBMC samples were sequenced whenever available, with the median time to follow-up being around 2 years after resection. In the raw uncorrected reads, each unique combination of TCR and UMI appeared on average more than ten times. In non-small cell lung cancer, the study quantitatively compared TCR alpha and beta repertoires across several tumor regions, matched nontumor lung, and blood. Nonsynonymous mutation counts, determined by whole-exome sequencing of tumor tissue, were related to TCR repertoire features. At surgery, both alpha and beta chains were TCR-sequenced in over 200 tumor regions, fewer than 85 matched nontumor lung samples and a few dozen PBMC samples. Findings and caveats that apply to the study as a whole: Additional single-cell paired TCR alpha and beta sequencing was considered necessary to confirm, at a functional level, the hypothesis that regional TCRs recognize regional mutations. Ubiquitous expanded tumor TCRs were found in blood more often at tumor resection than at routine follow-up. Only approximately 13 patients were included in the comparisons of baseline and follow-up blood repertoires.

This receptor was obtained from a female donor with early-stage non-small cell lung cancer. This material consisted of PBMCs, taken at follow-up. The rearranged segments are TRBV7-9 and TRBJ2-7; a tentative D match to TRBD1 spans 6 bases. Here is the DNA: TGTGCCAGCAGCCAGGGGATCTACGACCAGTACTTC. This yields the protein CASSQGIYDQYF.